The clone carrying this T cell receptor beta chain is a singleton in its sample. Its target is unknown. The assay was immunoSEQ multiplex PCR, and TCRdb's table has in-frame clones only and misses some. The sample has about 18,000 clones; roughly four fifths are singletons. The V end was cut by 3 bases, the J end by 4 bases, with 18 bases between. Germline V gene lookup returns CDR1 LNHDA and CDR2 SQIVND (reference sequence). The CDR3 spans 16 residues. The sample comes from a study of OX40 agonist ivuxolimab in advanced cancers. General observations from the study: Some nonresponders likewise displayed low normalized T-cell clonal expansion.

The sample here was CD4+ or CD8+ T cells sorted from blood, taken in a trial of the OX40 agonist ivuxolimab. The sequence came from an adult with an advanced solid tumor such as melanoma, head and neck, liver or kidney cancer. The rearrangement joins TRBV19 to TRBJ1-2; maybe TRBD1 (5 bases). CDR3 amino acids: CASSMLGGARSYGYTF. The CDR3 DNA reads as TGTGCCAGTAGTATGCTCGGTGGGGCGCGGAGCTATGGCTACACCTTC. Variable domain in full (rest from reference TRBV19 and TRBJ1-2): DGGITQSPKYLFRKEGQNVTLSCEQNLNHDAMYWYRQDPGQGLRLIYYSQIVNDFQKGDIAEGYSVSREKKESFPLTVTSAQKNPTAFYLCASSMLGGARSYGYTFGSGTRLTVV.